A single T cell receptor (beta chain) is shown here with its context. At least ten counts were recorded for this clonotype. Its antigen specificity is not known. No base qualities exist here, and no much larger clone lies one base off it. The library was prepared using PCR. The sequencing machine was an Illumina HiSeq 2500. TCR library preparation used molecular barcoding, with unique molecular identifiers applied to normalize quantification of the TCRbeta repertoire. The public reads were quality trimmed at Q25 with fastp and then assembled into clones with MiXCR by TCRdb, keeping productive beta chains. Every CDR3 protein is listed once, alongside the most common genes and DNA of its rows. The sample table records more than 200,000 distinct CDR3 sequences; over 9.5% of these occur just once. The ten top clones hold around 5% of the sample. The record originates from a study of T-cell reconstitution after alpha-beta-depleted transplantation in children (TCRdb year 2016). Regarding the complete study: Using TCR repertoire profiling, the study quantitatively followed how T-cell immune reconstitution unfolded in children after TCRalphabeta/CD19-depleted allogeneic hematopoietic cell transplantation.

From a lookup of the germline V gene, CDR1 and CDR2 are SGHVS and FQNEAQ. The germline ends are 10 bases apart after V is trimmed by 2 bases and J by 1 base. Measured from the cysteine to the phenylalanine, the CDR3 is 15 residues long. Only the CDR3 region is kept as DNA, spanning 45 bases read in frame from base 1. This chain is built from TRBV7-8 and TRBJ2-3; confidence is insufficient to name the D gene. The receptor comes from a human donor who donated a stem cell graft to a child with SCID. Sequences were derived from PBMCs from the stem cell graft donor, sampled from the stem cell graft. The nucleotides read TGTGCCAGCAGCTTACCCCCAGCCCGCACAGATACGCAGTATTTT. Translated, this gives CASSLPPARTDTQYF.